Sequencing of this T cell receptor beta chain was carried out in a study of blood T cell repertoires in COVID-19. Trimming removed 11 bases at V and 8 bases at J, with 21 bases between. The CDR3 length is 13 residues. CDR1 and CDR2 from the germline V gene are SGHAT and FQDESV (reference sequence). Sequencing was performed with immunoSEQ multiplex PCR; in TCRdb, only in-frame clones are kept and a portion is missing. The sample yields about 350,000 clones, around nine tenths seen once. The receptor's source is a woman aged 30 to 39 who had been exposed to COVID-19. Sequences were obtained from PBMCs or T cells enriched from blood (not recorded which). V gene TRBV11-1 combines with J gene TRBJ1-1; possibly TRBD1 for D (5 bases). CDR3 protein: CAGSPGEGTEAFF. CDR3 coding DNA: TGTGCCGGATCCCCGGGGGAGGGGACCGAAGCTTTCTTT.